Included here is one TCR beta chain sequence, with context. What it binds is unknown. Only in-frame clones appear in the TCRdb table, and some are missing; sequencing was by immunoSEQ multiplex PCR. The sample yields about 22,000 clones, approximately 90% seen once. The sample comes from a study of OX40 agonist ivuxolimab in advanced cancers. As for the study in general: The treatment was a fully human IgG2 OX40 agonist, ivuxolimab. Partial responses occurred in three patients (one hepatocellular carcinoma, two cutaneous melanoma). The patients received ivuxolimab by intravenous route every 2 weeks at 0.01 to 10 mg/kg. Study-level findings and limits: At 0.1 to 3.0 mg/kg, clonal expansion of CD4+ and CD8+ blood T cells had occurred by week 6.

Germline assignment: CDR1 MNHEY and CDR2 SMNVEV (reference sequence). The CDR3 sequence is 15 residues long. The V segment lost 2 bases and the J segment 0 bases; nucleotides outside the gene matches: 1. The sequence was collected from an adult with an advanced solid tumor such as melanoma, head and neck, liver or kidney cancer. This specimen consisted of CD4+ or CD8+ T cells sorted from blood, obtained in a trial of the OX40 agonist ivuxolimab. This sequence joins TRBV27 and TRBJ2-1; 7 bases fit TRBD2. In nucleotides, the CDR3 is TGTGCCAGCAGTTTAATAGCGGGCTCCTACAATGAGCAGTTCTTC. This sequence encodes CASSLIAGSYNEQFF.